This TCR beta chain was observed in a study of blood T cells in healthy people across ages. Study-wide results and limits: Per million T cells, the diversity of TCR beta decreased roughly linearly as age advanced.

Combining a sample-barcoded 5' primer with a J-beta primer mix, a second PCR ran for about 7 to 11 cycles. TCRdb re-derived calls from the 5' RACE reads in MiXCR, one entry per CDR3 protein. The sample carries about 1,000,000 distinct CDR3 sequences, 35% to 55% recorded once. Looked up from germline, CDR1 is MNHEY and CDR2 is SVGAGI. The germline V and J ends were trimmed by 4 bases and 5 bases, with 25 bases remaining between them. This CDR3 is built from 18 residues. With respect to this clonotype: The antigen is unknown.

This receptor was obtained from an older woman in good health. J is TRBJ2-3 and V is TRBV6-5; D might be TRBD2 (5 bases). The sample taken for sequencing was blood. This CDR3 is CASSLYRFGRMGVDTQYF. CDR3 coding DNA: TGTGCCAGCAGTTTATATCGATTCGGACGAATGGGAGTAGATACGCAGTATTTT.